This T cell receptor (beta chain) was captured by sequencing in a study of somatic mutations in cytotoxic T cells in rheumatoid arthritis (dated by TCRdb to about 2017). Describing the broader study: Patient peripheral blood (just under 31 ml EDTA) was drawn right after diagnosis and before any treatment started. Some V beta antibody-stained T-cell populations were flow-sorted on a FACSAria II or Sony SH800 at nearly 100% purity, and sorted V beta1+ cells also underwent TCRB sequencing. The study asked whether expanded CD8+ T-cell clones in newly diagnosed, untreated rheumatoid arthritis carry somatic mutations, and used TCRB deep sequencing to characterize clonality. For 55 to 70 rheumatoid arthritis patients and 20 healthy controls, TCRB deep sequencing was carried out. Median age was essentially the same in the patient group and the control group.

Note on this clone: The clone's antigen remains unknown. Qualities for individual bases were not recorded, and no much larger clone is one base off.

V drops 0 bases and J drops 6 bases, leaving 13 bases in between. According to the germline V gene, CDR1 reads LGHNA and CDR2 reads YNFKEQ. The CDR3, from cysteine to phenylalanine, totals 15 residues. This entry keeps only the CDR3 DNA: 45 bases, framed from base 1. Summary of the overall study and its limitations: No adjustment for multiple comparisons was made for the slight TRBV07 underrepresentation in patients. In patients, CD8+ clonality rose with age (Spearman r=0.49), which was not the case in healthy controls. CD8+ T-cell clonality in rheumatoid arthritis patients was not significantly different from that in age-matched healthy controls. In 8 of 65 patients the largest CD8+ clone exceeded 20% of CD8+ cells, and several identical CD8+ TCRB sequences were shared between blood and synovial fluid. It was unknown which antigens the expanded CD8+ clones targeted, and their absence from virus-specific databases did not exclude viral specificity.

The immunoSEQ assay was applied to genomic DNA for TCRB CDR3 sequencing. The study's own analysis went as follows. Only a few patient CD8+ clones larger than 1% matched published virus-specific TCRB sequences when compared against them. Nothing other than productive TCRB rearrangements was included in the analyses. Defining a clone by its unique TCRB CDR3 sequence, the study calculated clonality as a productive clonality index derived from Shannon entropy. The template counts of each clone relative to the total templates per sample were used to calculate repertoire overlap between two samples. A correlation with a Spearman r of roughly 0.61 was found between V-gene usage by flow cytometry and V-gene usage by TCRB sequencing. TCRdb mirrors the immuneACCESS table, restricted to in-frame sequences. Some clones are absent from its copies; in checked studies, under half trace to an unresolved V gene, and the reason for the others is unknown. Clone size and V and J calls were adopted from that table, with D and trimming inferred from the DNA. This sample gives some 30,000 clones in total; around nine tenths of them show up just once. Together, the top ten hold around 9% of the sample.

On an AutoMACS, CD4+ and CD8+ cells were isolated via positive magnetic bead selection, and their purity was verified by flow cytometry. Initial screening for clonal expansions relied on flow cytometry with a TCR V beta antibody panel, after which sorted CD8+ fractions underwent TCRB deep sequencing for characterization. Isolation of peripheral blood mononuclear cells was done through Ficoll-Paque PLUS density gradient separation. Using Nucleospin Tissue or Tissue XS kits, DNA was extracted from CD4-enriched, CD8-enriched or PBMC samples, with quantification by a Qubit 2.0 fluorometer. The sequenced sample consisted of CD8+ T cells sorted from blood. This clonotype was sampled from an adult with rheumatoid arthritis. The V and J segments used are TRBV4-2 and TRBJ2-3; a tentative D match to TRBD2 spans 5 bases. CDR3 reads: CASSQDGTPGDTQYF. The nucleotides are TGTGCCAGCAGCCAAGATGGCACTCCGGGGGATACGCAGTATTTT.